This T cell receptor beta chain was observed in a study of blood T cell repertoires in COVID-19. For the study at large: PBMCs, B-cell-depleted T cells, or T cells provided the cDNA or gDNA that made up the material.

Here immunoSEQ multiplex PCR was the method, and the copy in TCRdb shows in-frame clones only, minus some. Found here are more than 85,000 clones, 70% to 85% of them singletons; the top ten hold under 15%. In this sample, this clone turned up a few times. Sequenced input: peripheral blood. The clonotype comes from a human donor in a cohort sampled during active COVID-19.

The CDR3 spells CASSGGLNTYEQYF. The CDR3 nucleotides read TGTGCCAGCAGCGGCGGACTGAACACCTACGAGCAGTACTTC. This chain links TRBV9 with TRBJ2-7, with D perhaps TRBD2 (5 bases). CDR1 is SGDLS, CDR2 YYNGEE, per germline. Trimming cost V 3 bases and J 2 bases, with 12 bases left between them. The CDR3 has 14 amino acids.